These 28 T cell receptor beta chains were all obtained from the same sample, sequenced in a study of cytotoxic CD8 clonotypes in ibrutinib-treated CLL. The protocol was immunoSEQ multiplex PCR, while the TCRdb copy is restricted to in-frame clones and leaves out a portion. Of 150,000 to 200,000 clones in the sample, 81% are singletons; the top ten hold approximately 2%. The sample in question was PBMCs, obtained after 12 months of ibrutinib treatment. The receptors originated from a human donor with chronic lymphocytic leukemia.

The chain joins TRBV5-1 to TRBJ2-5; D remains unclear. The CDR3 consists of 13 residues. The V and J ends lost 1 base and 4 bases respectively, with 8 bases between them. Germline V gives CDR1 SGHRS, CDR2 YFSETQ. CDR3: CASSLRSGETQYF. CDR3 coding DNA: TGCGCCAGCAGCTTGAGATCGGGAGAGACCCAGTACTTC.

The sample holds one count of this clone. The chain recombines TRBV9 with TRBJ2-2; 13 bases are shared with TRBD2. From germline, CDR1 is SGDLS and CDR2 YYNGEE. This CDR3 comprises 16 residues. The V gene end was trimmed by 3 bases and the J gene end by 8 bases; junction bases not matched to a gene: 7. CDR3 sequence: CASSARTSGGSGELFF. CDR3 in DNA: TGTGCCAGCAGCGCTCGGACTAGCGGGGGATCAGGGGAGCTGTTTTTT.

This clone has just one count. This chain uses TRBV11-2 with TRBJ2-3; D ambiguous. In germline, CDR1 is SGHAT, CDR2 FQNNGV. This CDR3 region has 13 residues. The V gene lost 3 bases and the J gene lost 0 bases, with 4 bases spanning the gap. The CDR3 coding sequence is TGTGCCAGCAGCTTTCCTAGCACAGATACGCAGTATTTT. It encodes CASSFPSTDTQYF.

A few counts support this clone. In DNA, the CDR3 is TGTGCCAGCAGGCGGCAAGGGACCGGGGAGCTGTTTTTT. Protein sequence: CASRRQGTGELFF. This rearrangement joins TRBV2 to TRBJ2-2; D gene ambiguous. The CDR3 has 13 residues. Germline CDR1 SNHLY, CDR2 FYNNEI. Trimming stripped 6 bases from V and 5 bases from J, with 10 bases between. The entire variable domain, with the rest obtained from reference TRBV2 and TRBJ2-2, is as follows: EPEVTQTPSHQVTQMGQEVILRCVPISNHLYFYWYRQILGQKVEFLVSFYNNEISEKSEIFDDQFSVERPDGSNFTLKIRSTKLEDSAMYFCASRRQGTGELFFGEGSRLTVL.

The rearrangement joins TRBV7-2 to TRBJ2-1, with TRBD2 matching 7 bases. Germline trimming cut 5 bases from V and 0 bases from J; bases unmatched to any gene: 7. Germline-derived CDR1 and CDR2 are SGHTA and FQGNSA. This CDR3 region has 16 residues. CDR3 loop: CASSPTSLSSYNEQFF. The CDR3 region has the DNA TGTGCCAGCAGCCCGACTAGCCTGAGCTCCTACAATGAGCAGTTCTTC. The full variable domain, with the rest looked up from reference TRBV7-2 and TRBJ2-1, is GAGVSQSPSNKVTEKGKDVELRCDPISGHTALYWYRQSLGQGLEFLIYFQGNSAPDKSGLPSDRFSAERTGGSVSTLTIQRTQQEDSAVYLCASSPTSLSSYNEQFFGPGTRLTVL.

The V call is TRBV6-5, the J call TRBJ2-7; possibly TRBD2 for D (6 bases). From germline, CDR1 is MNHEY and CDR2 SVGAGI. The V gene lost 8 bases and the J gene lost 1 base, with 15 bases spanning the gap. The CDR3 is 14 residues long. DNA of the CDR3: TGTGCCAGCTCACGCGGAGGGAATTCCTACGAGCAGTACTTC. Encoded protein: CASSRGGNSYEQYF.

This sequence joins TRBV11-2 and TRBJ2-7, with 9 bases lining up with TRBD2. CDR1 and CDR2 (germline): SGHAT, FQNNGV. Trimming took 0 bases from V and 5 from J; bases not matched to a gene: 11. CDR3 length equals 17 residues. CDR3 in DNA: TGTGCCAGCAGCTTAGATCGGTGGCGGGGGGGCGTTCACGAGCAGTACTTC. This gives the protein CASSLDRWRGGVHEQYF.

The CDR3 reads CASMGASTNEKLFF. The CDR3, as DNA: TGTGCCAGCATGGGGGCTTCAACTAATGAAAAACTGTTTTTT. The chain joins TRBV2 to TRBJ1-4; D may be TRBD1 (6 bases). The V end lost 7 bases, the J end lost 0 bases, and 9 bases lay between the germline ends. The CDR3 covers 14 residues. Germline lookup yields CDR1 SNHLY and CDR2 FYNNEI.

Remarks on this clone: At one boundary the junction diverges from the germline segment, which might be a read error. This chain joins TRBV7-7 and TRBJ1-4; D is ambiguous. The CDR3 spans 14 residues. CDR1 is SSHAT, CDR2 FNYEAQ, per germline (reference sequence). CDR3 region: CASSPHTANEKLFF. The CDR3 DNA follows: TGTGCTAGCAGCCCCCATACGGCTAATGAAAAACTGTTTTTT. Complete variable domain (other parts from reference TRBV7-7 and TRBJ1-4): GAGVSQSPRYKVTKRGQDVTLRCDPISSHATLYWYQQALGQGPEFLTYFNYEAQPDKSGLPSDRFSAERPEGSISTLTIQRTEQRDSAMYRCASSPHTANEKLFFGSGTQLSVL.

The chain is built from TRBV28 and TRBJ1-4, with D possibly being TRBD1 (5 bases). Germline CDR1 MDHEN, CDR2 SYDVKM. The CDR3 is 14 amino acids. V was clipped by 6 bases and J by 8 bases, with 16 bases between them. The CDR3 region is CASSQRVPGEKLFF. The CDR3 DNA reads as TGTGCCAGCAGCCAAAGGGTCCCAGGGGAAAAACTGTTTTTT.

CDR3 in DNA: TGTGCCAGCTCACCAGGACAGGGAGGGGCTGAAGCTTTCTTT. Its translation: CASSPGQGGAEAFF. The V and J genes are TRBV18 and TRBJ1-1, with 8 bases lining up with TRBD1. Per the germline V gene, CDR1 is KGHSH and CDR2 is LQKENI. V gave up 2 bases and J gave up 6 bases; unmatched junction bases: 5. The CDR3 extends over 14 amino acids.

A single count supports this clone. V usage is TRBV9 and J usage is TRBJ2-7, with 14 bases matching TRBD2. The V gene end was trimmed by 2 bases and the J gene end by 6 bases; junction bases not matched to a gene: 4. Per the germline V gene, CDR1 is SGDLS and CDR2 is YYNGEE. This CDR3 is 15 amino acids long. This CDR3 is CASSVGLAGDGEQYF. The CDR3 DNA reads as TGTGCCAGCAGCGTGGGACTAGCGGGAGACGGCGAGCAGTACTTC.

The chain links TRBV6-5 to TRBJ1-3; weak D call: TRBD1 (5 bases). The CDR3 covers 15 residues. V was shortened by 4 bases and J by 0 bases, with 10 bases between the two germline ends. CDR1 and CDR2 (germline): MNHEY, SVGAGI. This chain's CDR3 is CASSSIGASGNTIYF. The CDR3 DNA follows: TGTGCCAGCAGTTCTATTGGGGCCTCTGGAAACACCATATATTTT.

The genes are TRBV6-5 and TRBJ1-2; TRBD1 agrees at 8 bases. V shed 2 bases and J 8 bases; nucleotides not matched to a gene: 4. CDR1 is MNHEY, CDR2 SVGAGI, per germline. This CDR3 has 13 amino acids. CDR3 in DNA: TGTGCCAGCAGTTACCCGGACAGGGTCGGCTACACCTTC. Protein product: CASSYPDRVGYTF.

This chain connects TRBV27 to TRBJ1-3; a weak D match, TRBD1 (6 bases). In germline, CDR1 is MNHEY, CDR2 SMNVEV (reference sequence). This CDR3 region has 14 residues. The V and J ends lost 5 bases and 4 bases respectively, with 12 bases between them. CDR3 sequence: CASSGWGQGNTIYF. For the CDR3, the DNA is TGTGCCAGCAGTGGCTGGGGGCAGGGAAACACCATATATTTT.

The sample holds a few counts of this clone. The chain has TRBV28 and TRBJ2-1, with a possible D match to TRBD1 (6 bases). CDR1 is MDHEN and CDR2 is SYDVKM in the germline V gene. The V end lost 6 bases, the J end lost 0 bases, and 12 bases lay between the germline ends. The CDR3 has 15 residues. CDR3 in DNA: TGTGCCAGCAGGGACAGTCAGAGCTCCTACAATGAGCAGTTCTTC. Its translation: CASRDSQSSYNEQFF.

The chain carries TRBV20-1 and TRBJ1-1, with D unresolved. Germline assignment: CDR1 DFQATT and CDR2 SNEGSKA (reference sequence). Trimming removed 6 bases at V and 1 base at J, with 6 bases between. The CDR3 contains 11 residues. CDR3 amino acids: CSAWRNTEAFF. Here the CDR3 DNA reads TGCAGTGCGTGGAGGAACACTGAAGCTTTCTTT.

The chain has TRBV4-3 and TRBJ1-4; tentative D call: TRBD1 (5 bases). The CDR3 extends over 14 amino acids. CDR1 LGHNA and CDR2 YSLEER come from the germline V gene. The V end was cut by 0 bases, the J end by 10 bases, with 12 bases between. The CDR3 loop is CASSQDERGLKLFF. The CDR3 region has the DNA TGCGCCAGCAGCCAAGATGAGCGGGGCCTAAAACTGTTTTTT.

V usage is TRBV11-2 and J usage is TRBJ2-2, with 9 bases lining up with TRBD2. The CDR3 spans 15 residues. Germline V lookup: CDR1 SGHAT, CDR2 FQNNGV. The V segment lost 1 base and the J segment 7 bases; nucleotides outside the gene matches: 4. In nucleotides, the CDR3 is TGTGCCAGCAGCTTAGTAGCGGGGGCGGTCGGGGAGCTGTTTTTT. Amino acid sequence: CASSLVAGAVGELFF.

J is TRBJ2-2 and V is TRBV30; 10 nucleotides agree with TRBD1. The CDR3 covers 15 residues. Per germline, CDR1 GTSNPN and CDR2 SVGIG (reference sequence). Trimming removed 3 bases from V and 0 bases from J; junction bases left unmatched: 1. The CDR3 bases are TGTGCCTGGAGCGGACAGGGGGCGAACACCGGGGAGCTGTTTTTT. Protein product: CAWSGQGANTGELFF.

The V and J genes are TRBV20-1 and TRBJ2-1, with D perhaps TRBD1 (6 bases). This CDR3 has 10 amino acids. With 8 bases removed from V and 9 bases from J, the gap between germline ends came to 11 bases. The germline gives CDR1 DFQATT, CDR2 SNEGSKA (reference sequence). As DNA, the CDR3 is TGCAGTTACTCCAGGGGTGAGCAGTTCTTC. Translation gives CSYSRGEQFF.

The CDR3: CASSFSNTEAFF. CDR3 sequence (DNA): TGTGCCAGCAGCTTTTCGAACACTGAAGCTTTCTTT. The V gene is TRBV7-2, the J gene TRBJ1-1; D not certain. Germline-derived CDR1 and CDR2 are SGHTA and FQGNSA. V lost 3 bases to trimming and J lost 1 base, with 3 bases between them. This CDR3 spans 12 amino acids. Complete variable domain (other parts from reference TRBV7-2 and TRBJ1-1): GAGVSQSPSNKVTEKGKDVELRCDPISGHTALYWYRQSLGQGLEFLIYFQGNSAPDKSGLPSDRFSAERTGGSVSTLTIQRTQQEDSAVYLCASSFSNTEAFFGQGTRLTVV.

This clone has a single count. The J gene is TRBJ2-1, the V gene TRBV7-6; D perhaps matches TRBD2 (6 bases). The CDR3 extends over 15 amino acids. The germline V gene encodes CDR1 SGHVS and CDR2 FNYEAQ. Trimming stripped 5 bases from V and 4 bases from J, with 15 bases between. CDR3 nucleotides: TGTGCCAGCAGCGTTGTAGGGACTGTTTACAATGAGCAGTTCTTC. Translated, it gives CASSVVGTVYNEQFF.

This clone turned up a few times. This chain links TRBV7-6 with TRBJ1-3; the D gene is possibly TRBD1 (6 bases). CDR1 is SGHVS and CDR2 is FNYEAQ in the germline V gene. The CDR3 covers 12 residues. V dropped 5 bases and J dropped 7 bases, with 9 bases sitting between them. The CDR3 protein is CASSPRGNTIYF. DNA for the CDR3: TGTGCCAGCAGCCCTAGGGGGAACACCATATATTTT.

The chain joins TRBV23-1 to TRBJ1-5; the D is unclear. TRBV23-1 is treated as an ORF (open reading frame) with a function not yet certain. V lost 7 bases and J 9 bases, leaving 10 bases between the germline ends. There are 11 residues in the CDR3. The CDR3 loop reads CASTTLRPQHF. In nucleotides, the CDR3 is TGCGCCAGCACCACGTTACGGCCCCAGCATTTT.

The chain has TRBV5-6 and TRBJ2-2; D might be TRBD1 (6 bases). Trimming removed 3 bases at V and 3 bases at J, with 12 bases between. There are 15 residues in the CDR3. Germline V gene lookup returns CDR1 SGHDT and CDR2 YYEEEE. The CDR3 nucleotides read TGTGCCAGCAGCTACAGGGAAAGGTACACCGGGGAGCTGTTTTTT. It codes for CASSYRERYTGELFF.

The chain combines TRBV7-8 with TRBJ2-1, with TRBD2 matching over 7 bases. The CDR3 runs 15 residues. Trimming took 5 bases from V and 3 from J; bases not matched to a gene: 7. Looked up from germline, CDR1 is SGHVS and CDR2 is FQNEAQ. In nucleotides, the CDR3 is TGTGCCAGCAGCCCGAGCGGGGACTTCTACAATGAGCAGTTCTTC. As protein: CASSPSGDFYNEQFF.

The chain recombines TRBV29-1 with TRBJ2-1; D remains unclear. Trimming left V 6 bases short and J 3 bases short, with 12 bases between. The CDR3 spans 13 residues. The germline V gene encodes CDR1 SQVTM and CDR2 ANQGSEA. The CDR3 sequence is CSVATGNYNEQFF. CDR3 sequence (DNA): TGCAGCGTAGCGACTGGGAACTACAATGAGCAGTTCTTC.